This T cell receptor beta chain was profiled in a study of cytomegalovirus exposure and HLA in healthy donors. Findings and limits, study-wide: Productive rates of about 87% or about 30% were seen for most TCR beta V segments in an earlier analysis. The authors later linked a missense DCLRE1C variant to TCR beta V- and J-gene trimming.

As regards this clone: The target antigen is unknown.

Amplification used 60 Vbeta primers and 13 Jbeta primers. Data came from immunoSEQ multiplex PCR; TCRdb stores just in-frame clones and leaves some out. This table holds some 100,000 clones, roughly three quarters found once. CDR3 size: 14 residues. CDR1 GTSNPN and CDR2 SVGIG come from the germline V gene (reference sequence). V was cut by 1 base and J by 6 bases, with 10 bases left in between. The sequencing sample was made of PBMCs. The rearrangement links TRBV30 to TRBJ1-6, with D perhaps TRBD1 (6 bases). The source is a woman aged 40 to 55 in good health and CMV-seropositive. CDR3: CAWSAGTLNSPLHF. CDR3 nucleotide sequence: TGTGCCTGGAGTGCCGGGACACTTAATTCACCCCTCCACTTT.